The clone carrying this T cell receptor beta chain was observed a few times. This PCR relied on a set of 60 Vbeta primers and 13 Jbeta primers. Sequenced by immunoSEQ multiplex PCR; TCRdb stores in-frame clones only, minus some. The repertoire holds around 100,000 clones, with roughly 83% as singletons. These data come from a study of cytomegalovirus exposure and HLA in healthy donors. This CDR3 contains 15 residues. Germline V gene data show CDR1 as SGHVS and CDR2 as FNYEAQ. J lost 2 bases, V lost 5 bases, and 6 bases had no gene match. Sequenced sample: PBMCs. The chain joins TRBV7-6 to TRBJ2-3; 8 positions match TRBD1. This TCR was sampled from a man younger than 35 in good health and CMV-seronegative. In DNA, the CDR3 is TGTGCCAGCAGCCGTAGGGGACAGGCCACAGATACGCAGTATTTT. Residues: CASSRRGQATDTQYF.